The 26 T cell receptor beta chains in this list originate from one sample, sequenced in a study of cytomegalovirus exposure and HLA in healthy donors. The PCR ran on 60 Vbeta and 13 Jbeta primers. Libraries were prepared by immunoSEQ multiplex PCR; TCRdb keeps only in-frame clonotypes and omits some of them. The table has 110,000 to 150,000 clones, approximately 79% seen once. The sample comprised PBMCs. The receptors stem from a female donor in good health and CMV-seronegative.

The genes are TRBV28 and TRBJ2-7, with D tentatively TRBD2 (5 bases). Germline V gene data show CDR1 as MDHEN and CDR2 as SYDVKM. V was shortened by 6 bases and J by 2 bases, with 14 bases between the two germline ends. The CDR3 has 14 residues. The CDR3 sequence: CASSEHLRAYEQYF. The CDR3 DNA reads as TGTGCCAGCAGCGAGCACCTGAGGGCCTACGAGCAGTACTTC.

This chain uses TRBV27 with TRBJ1-5, with 9 bases fitting TRBD1. CDR1 and CDR2 from the germline V gene are MNHEY and SMNVEV (reference sequence). J was trimmed by 6 bases and V by 4 bases; bases with no gene match: 7. This CDR3 spans 15 amino acids. The CDR3 DNA reads TGTGCCAGCAGTTCCGGGACAGGGATTGCTCAGCCCCAGCATTTT. Translating it yields CASSSGTGIAQPQHF.

This clone occurred a few times. Here the CDR3 DNA reads TGCAGCGTTGACGGCGGGGAGGCTGGAAACACCATATATTTT. It codes for CSVDGGEAGNTIYF. V is TRBV29-1 and J is TRBJ1-3; D remains unclear. The germline V and J ends were trimmed by 3 bases and 2 bases, with 11 bases remaining between them. This CDR3 comprises 14 residues. Germline CDR1 reads SQVTM; CDR2 reads ANQGSEA.

This rearrangement joins TRBV27 to TRBJ2-7, with a weak D call TRBD2 (6 bases). V was shortened by 3 bases and J by 9 bases, with 12 bases between the two germline ends. Germline values: CDR1 MNHEY, CDR2 SMNVEV (reference sequence). This CDR3 region has 12 residues. This CDR3 reads CASSFSPRGQYF. The CDR3 DNA reads TGTGCCAGCAGTTTCTCACCGCGGGGGCAGTACTTC.

V is TRBV18 and J is TRBJ1-4; the D is unclear. Germline CDR1 KGHSH, CDR2 LQKENI. The CDR3 totals 14 residues. V was cut by 0 bases and J by 4 bases, with 6 bases left in between. The CDR3 loop is CASSPPTDNEKLFF. The CDR3 DNA follows: TGTGCCAGCTCACCACCCACAGATAATGAAAAACTGTTTTTT.

The J gene is TRBJ2-5, the V gene TRBV25-1; 9 bases are shared with TRBD1. Germline-derived CDR1 and CDR2 are MGHDK and SYGVNS. Trimming cost V 4 bases and J 1 base; bases outside gene matches: 10. This CDR3 has 17 residues. In DNA, the CDR3 is TGTGCCAGCAGTGGGACGACCGGGACAGGGCCCCAAGAGACCCAGTACTTC. Protein sequence: CASSGTTGTGPQETQYF.

The chain recombines TRBV29-1 with TRBJ2-6, with D tentatively TRBD2 (5 bases). Germline loops: CDR1 SQVTM, CDR2 ANQGSEA. Trimming pared 2 bases from V and 0 bases from J, leaving 14 bases between. This CDR3 is 17 amino acids long. CDR3 protein: CSVETGFTASGANVLTF. The CDR3 bases are TGCAGCGTTGAAACGGGATTTACTGCCTCTGGGGCCAACGTCCTGACTTTC.

V gene TRBV9 combines with J gene TRBJ2-1, with TRBD2 matching over 7 bases. Germline V CDR1 and CDR2: SGDLS, YYNGEE. The CDR3 loop spans 18 amino acids. V lost 0 bases and J lost 2; bases outside the gene matches: 11. CDR3 amino acids: CASSVGLLAATPYNEQFF. In DNA, the CDR3 is TGTGCCAGCAGCGTAGGCCTCCTAGCGGCCACCCCCTACAATGAGCAGTTCTTC.

As to this clone: This sample also contains other DNA sequences that code for the same CDR3. The rearrangement links TRBV25-1 to TRBJ2-1, with 9 bases identical to TRBD2. CDR1 is MGHDK, CDR2 SYGVNS, per germline. The V segment lost 4 bases and the J segment 5 bases; nucleotides outside the gene matches: 6. This CDR3 spans 15 amino acids. CDR3 in DNA: TGTGCCAGCAGTGGTGTATCTAGCGGGAACAATGAGCAGTTCTTC. Its protein product is CASSGVSSGNNEQFF.

V and J are TRBV28 and TRBJ1-5, with 10 bases identical to TRBD1. Germline CDR1 and CDR2: MDHEN and SYDVKM. This CDR3 comprises 16 residues. V gave up 7 bases and J gave up 9 bases; unmatched junction bases: 15. The CDR3 is CASTFVPGQGSWPQHF. The CDR3, as DNA: TGTGCCAGCACCTTCGTCCCGGGACAGGGGTCATGGCCCCAGCATTTT.

V is TRBV5-1 and J is TRBJ2-5; 15 bases are shared with TRBD2. This CDR3 is 17 amino acids long. Germline trimming cut 4 bases from V and 0 bases from J; bases unmatched to any gene: 4. Germline loops: CDR1 SGHRS, CDR2 YFSETQ. The CDR3 nucleotides are TGCGCCAGCAGCACGGGACTAGCGGGAGGATACCAAGAGACCCAGTACTTC. This codes for CASSTGLAGGYQETQYF. The variable domain in full, completed from reference TRBV5-1 and TRBJ2-5, reads KAGVTQTPRYLIKTRGQQVTLSCSPISGHRSVSWYQQTPGQGLQFLFEYFSETQRNKGNFPGRFSGRQFSNSRSEMNVSTLELGDSALYLCASSTGLAGGYQETQYFGPGTRLLVL.

The genes are TRBV7-9 and TRBJ2-5; a possible D gene is TRBD2 (7 bases). Between the trimmed V and J ends, which lost 5 bases and 6 bases, there was a span of 19 bases. Germline V gene data show CDR1 as SEHNR and CDR2 as FQNEAQ (reference sequence). There are 15 residues in the CDR3. CDR3 DNA sequence: TGTGCCAGCAGCCTTGGGGGGGCAGGGTTTCAGACCCAGTACTTC. It is translated as CASSLGGAGFQTQYF.

This CDR3 is CASSALGGSSYNEQFF. CDR3 sequence (DNA): TGTGCCAGCAGTGCCTTGGGCGGGAGCTCCTACAATGAGCAGTTCTTC. The chain uses TRBV2 and TRBJ2-1; 7 nucleotides line up with TRBD2. Per the germline V gene, CDR1 is SNHLY and CDR2 is FYNNEI. The CDR3 runs 16 residues. J lost 0 bases, V lost 4 bases, and 6 bases had no gene match. The variable domain in full, completed from reference TRBV2 and TRBJ2-1, reads EPEVTQTPSHQVTQMGQEVILRCVPISNHLYFYWYRQILGQKVEFLVSFYNNEISEKSEIFDDQFSVERPDGSNFTLKIRSTKLEDSAMYFCASSALGGSSYNEQFFGPGTRLTVL.

The V call is TRBV5-1, the J call TRBJ2-2; 8 bases fit TRBD2. Germline values: CDR1 SGHRS, CDR2 YFSETQ. V gave up 4 bases and J gave up 6 bases; unmatched junction bases: 14. CDR3 length: 17 amino acids. The CDR3 region is CASSQPPGLEGSGELFF. Here the CDR3 DNA reads TGCGCCAGCAGCCAACCTCCGGGACTAGAGGGTTCCGGGGAGCTGTTTTTT.

DNA for the CDR3: TGCGCCAGCCGACCCCTATTGACAGGGGGCTACAATGAGCAGTTCTTC. It is translated as CASRPLLTGGYNEQFF. The genes are TRBV5-1 and TRBJ2-1; TRBD1 matches at 9 bases. Germline assignment: CDR1 SGHRS and CDR2 YFSETQ. V lost 7 bases, J lost 3 bases, and 11 bases stayed unmatched. CDR3 length equals 16 residues.

This clone was picked up a small number of times. V usage is TRBV7-9 and J usage is TRBJ2-1; D is unclear. Germline V gene sequence: CDR1 SEHNR, CDR2 FQNEAQ (reference sequence). The CDR3 is made up of 14 amino acids. V was trimmed by 10 bases and J by 0 bases, leaving 13 bases between them. This CDR3 is CAIHGLGSYNEQFF. The CDR3 DNA sequence: TGTGCCATTCACGGGTTAGGCTCCTACAATGAGCAGTTCTTC.

A single count supports this clone. This chain connects TRBV28 to TRBJ2-7; tentative D call: TRBD1 (5 bases). Trimming took off 2 bases at V and 0 bases at J, with 11 bases between the two ends. The CDR3 extends over 15 amino acids. The germline V gene encodes CDR1 MDHEN and CDR2 SYDVKM. This CDR3 reads CASSLPGSSSYEQYF. The CDR3 DNA sequence: TGTGCCAGCAGTTTACCAGGGTCGTCCTCCTACGAGCAGTACTTC.

In this sample, this clone turned up many times. The chain joins TRBV2 to TRBJ2-3; no definite D call. Trimming stripped 7 bases from V and 4 bases from J, with 12 bases between. CDR1 and CDR2 from the germline V gene are SNHLY and FYNNEI. The CDR3 sequence is 13 residues long. The CDR3 DNA reads TGTGCCAGCACCCAGTCCCATCCAGATACGCAGTATTTT. Protein product: CASTQSHPDTQYF.

The chain recombines TRBV29-1 with TRBJ1-5, with 9 bases fitting TRBD1. The CDR3 length is 14 residues. V trimming: 5 bases; J trimming: 2 bases; junction bases outside the gene matches: 4. The germline gives CDR1 SQVTM, CDR2 ANQGSEA. CDR3 sequence (DNA): TGCAGCGTTTCGGGACAGGGTGGCAATCAGCCCCAGCATTTT. This translates into CSVSGQGGNQPQHF.

The chain uses TRBV7-2 and TRBJ1-5; D is unresolved. Germline V gene data show CDR1 as SGHTA and CDR2 as FQGNSA. The V end lost 4 bases, the J end lost 7 bases, and 8 bases lay between the germline ends. This CDR3 is 12 amino acids long. This chain's CDR3 is CASSWQEQPQHF. CDR3 nucleotide sequence: TGTGCCAGCAGCTGGCAGGAACAGCCCCAGCATTTT.

Comment on this clone: Mismatch with germline at one junction end may stem from a read error. Within the sample, other DNA sequences also encode this same CDR3. The chain employs TRBV10-2 and TRBJ1-1, with D unresolved. The CDR3 runs 15 residues. In germline, CDR1 is WSHSY, CDR2 SAAADI. This CDR3 is CASSEVFGLRTEAFF. The CDR3 region has the DNA TGCGCCAGCAGTGAGGTCTTTGGTCTGAGGACTGAAGCTTTTTTT.

CDR3 nucleotides: TGTGCCAGCAGTGACAGTCCTTACTATGGCTACACCTTC. Translation: CASSDSPYYGYTF. The chain combines TRBV2 with TRBJ1-2, with no clear D. The CDR3 length is 13 residues. Trimming removed 3 bases from V and 3 bases from J, with 8 bases in between. The germline gives CDR1 SNHLY, CDR2 FYNNEI.

The chain couples TRBV27 to TRBJ2-1, with no clear D. V was pared by 6 bases and J by 0 bases, with 6 bases between. The CDR3 is 13 residues long. Germline-derived CDR1 and CDR2 are MNHEY and SMNVEV (reference sequence). CDR3 amino acids: CASSFSSYNEQFF. The DNA of the CDR3 is TGTGCCAGCAGCTTTAGCTCCTACAATGAGCAGTTCTTC.

This rearrangement joins TRBV6-5 to TRBJ2-7, with D maybe TRBD2 (6 bases). The CDR3 consists of 15 residues. Germline V gene lookup returns CDR1 MNHEY and CDR2 SVGAGI. V was pared by 0 bases and J by 1 base, with 10 bases between. CDR3 in DNA: TGTGCCAGCAGTTACTCGACGGCGGGGTCCTACGAGCAGTACTTC. It specifies CASSYSTAGSYEQYF.

A single count supports this clone. The CDR3 loop reads CASSDGTGPFGKLFF. The CDR3, as DNA: TGTGCCAGCAGCGACGGGACAGGCCCTTTCGGAAAACTGTTTTTT. J is TRBJ1-4 and V is TRBV7-8; 8 bases line up with TRBD1. From germline, CDR1 is SGHVS and CDR2 FQNEAQ. CDR3 length: 15 residues. Trimming removed 5 bases from V and 10 bases from J; junction bases left unmatched: 12.

The chain carries TRBV4-2 and TRBJ1-3, with D possibly TRBD1 on 6 matching bases. V gave up 1 base and J gave up 3 bases, with 16 bases separating them. Germline assignment: CDR1 LGHNA and CDR2 YNFKEQ. This CDR3 has 17 residues. CDR3 in amino acids: CASSQANAGAFGNTIYF. The DNA for the CDR3 is TGTGCCAGCAGCCAAGCCAATGCAGGGGCCTTTGGAAACACCATATATTTT.